This record looks at one T cell receptor beta chain sequence and its context. Its specific antigen is unknown. No per-base quality is available; no much larger clone lies one base away. The receptor library was made with the immunoSEQ multiplex PCR assay. In its TCRdb copy, this immuneACCESS table keeps in-frame sequences only and misses some clones. Where compared with another copy, unresolved V genes explain less than half of these, and the others have no known cause. In all, the sample holds about 94,000 clones, and 75% to 95% of those were seen once. The ten biggest clones cover 3% to 4.5% of the sample. This entry belongs to a study of control samples from healthy donors and cancer patients (TCRdb year 2020). The CDR1 and CDR2 encoded by the germline V gene are SNHLY and FYNNEI. Between the V and J ends, shortened by 4 bases and 4 bases respectively, the junction contains 11 bases. The CDR3 runs 15 residues from the cysteine to the phenylalanine. Only the CDR3 part of the read is kept: 45 bases, read in frame from the first base.

The sample consisted of blood. This clonotype was sampled from a woman younger than 35 in good health. Recombination linked TRBV2 to TRBJ1-6; the D gene is perhaps TRBD1, on 5 matching bases. The CDR3 reads as follows: CASSGQGAYNSPLHF. The nucleotide sequence is given as TGTGCCAGCAGTGGGCAGGGTGCGTATAATTCACCCCTCCACTTT.